This T cell receptor (beta chain) was captured in a study of blood T cell repertoires in COVID-19. Study-wide background: Acute and convalescent COVID-19 specimens originated in the United States, Italy and Spain. PBMCs, B-cell-depleted T cells, or T cells provided the cDNA or gDNA that made up the material.

Original data processing: Nucleated cell counts were estimated from reference gene primer amplification. Using immunoSEQ multiplex PCR, the repertoire was profiled, and TCRdb retains in-frame clones only, with some absent. D and trimming come from the DNA, and the V and J calls and clone size come from that table. The sample includes more than 55,000 clones, about nine tenths of them seen just once. Germline V gene data show CDR1 as SEHNR and CDR2 as FQNEAQ (reference sequence). Trimming at V came to 5 bases and at J to 6 bases, leaving 4 bases not matched to a gene. CDR3 size: 14 residues. V gene TRBV7-9 combines with J gene TRBJ1-6; the match to TRBD1 covers 7 bases. Sequencing input: peripheral blood. The TCR originated in a woman of 80 years or more with acute or convalescent COVID-19. The CDR3 spells CASSAGTVNSPLHF. The CDR3 region has the DNA TGTGCCAGCAGCGCAGGGACAGTTAATTCACCCCTCCACTTT.